The source of this TCR beta chain is a study of T-cell reconstitution after alpha-beta-depleted transplantation in children. Findings of the study overall: At around two months after transplant, the alpha-beta T cells were reportedly derived from several hundred expanded clones that came from non-depleted graft cells.

Unique molecular identifiers were built into the TCRbeta library. One entry per CDR3 protein results from TCRdb running MiXCR on the PCR reads. Of about 300,000 distinct CDR3 sequences in the sample, 10% were seen once. Germline V gene lookup returns CDR1 LNHNV and CDR2 YYDKDF (reference sequence). This CDR3 spans 15 amino acids. Trimming removed 3 bases from V and 2 bases from J; junction bases left unmatched: 1. This clonotype was seen many times. Its specificity is unknown. The sequence came from a boy in the first two years of life with acute myeloid leukemia, due to receive a stem cell transplant. The chain has TRBV15 and TRBJ2-3; 11 bases map to TRBD2. The material was PBMCs, obtained before TCRalphabeta/CD19-depleted stem cell transplant. The CDR3 DNA is TGTGCCACCAGCAGTAGCGGGAGGGCCACAGATACGCAGTATTTT. This sequence encodes CATSSSGRATDTQYF.